The source of this T cell receptor (beta chain) is a study of OX40 agonist ivuxolimab in advanced cancers. CDR1 and CDR2 (germline): SGHVS, FNYEAQ. Trimming removed 1 base from V and 3 bases from J; junction bases left unmatched: 5. The CDR3 is 15 amino acids. Assay: immunoSEQ multiplex PCR; the TCRdb copy retains only in-frame clones and omits some. The sample contains approximately 130,000 clones, 90% of which appear only once. This clonotype was sampled from an adult with an advanced solid tumor such as melanoma, head and neck, liver or kidney cancer. V and J are TRBV7-6 and TRBJ2-7, with 8 bases aligning to TRBD1. The input for sequencing was CD4+ or CD8+ T cells sorted from blood, taken in a trial of the OX40 agonist ivuxolimab. The CDR3: CASSLGTGSGYEQYF. The CDR3 nucleotides read TGTGCCAGCAGCTTAGGGACAGGGTCCGGCTACGAGCAGTACTTC.